A selection of T cell receptor beta chains follows, all from one sample in a study of CXCR3-negative and CXCR3-positive naive CD8 T cells. TCRdb reanalyzed the 5' RACE reads and collapses them to one entry per CDR3 protein, without DNA. The sample has tens of thousands of distinct CDR3 sequences. Specimen: naive CXCR3+ CD8+ T cells from blood. All receptors derive from a human donor in good health. Some clones in this sample may be carry-over from other donors' samples. Both conserved end residues are part of each CDR3.

15,TRBJ1-5,TRBV28,CASSLETYSNQPQHF
13,TRBJ1-1,TRBV20-1,CSAGPKGYTEAFF
16,TRBJ1-3,TRBV10-2,CASSESTGRSGNTIYF
14,TRBJ2-1,TRBV27,CASSGTSLNNEQFF
14,TRBJ2-3,TRBV6-5,CASSYRFSTDTQYF
14,TRBJ1-4,TRBV9,CASSAGTGGEKLFF
15,TRBJ2-7,TRBV12-3/TRBV12-4,CASSSLAGGPYEQYF
13,TRBJ2-7,TRBV28,CASSLASGYEQYF
16,TRBJ1-5,TRBV28,CASSLAAGGPNQPQHF
14,TRBJ1-5,TRBV28,CASSLFDSNQPQHF
13,TRBJ1-4,TRBV12-3/TRBV12-4,CATSRAGDEKLFF
13,TRBJ2-7,TRBV3-1,CASSQGSTYEQYF
16,TRBJ2-7,TRBV23-1,CASSQNNRWSSYEQYF
12,TRBJ2-7,TRBV28,CASSSDSYEQYF
14,TRBJ1-4,TRBV28,CASFKWGTNEKLFF
18,TRBJ2-1,TRBV5-5,CASSVLAGGSSSYNEQFF
16,TRBJ2-7,TRBV4-3,CASSQEGQGAGNEQYF
13,TRBJ2-7,TRBV6-5,CASSLAESYEQYF
13,TRBJ2-7,TRBV2,CASSEASAYEQYF
13,TRBJ2-3,TRBV27,CASSKADRDTQYF
16,TRBJ2-3,TRBV5-1,CASNGVGTGATDTQYF
13,TRBJ2-1,TRBV29-1,CSVEEDLNNEQFF
19,TRBJ1-1,TRBV4-3,CASSHGPGQDGKKNTEAFF
14,TRBJ1-2,TRBV7-9,CASSFLTGDYGYTF
14,TRBJ2-7,TRBV29-1,CSVEDRGETYEQYF
16,TRBJ1-4,TRBV7-8,CASSPSVEALNEKLFF
17,TRBJ2-3,TRBV12-3/TRBV12-4,CASSLGGGASSTDTQYF
16,TRBJ1-1,TRBV5-1,CASSLNSGTENTEAFF
15,TRBJ2-2,TRBV12-3/TRBV12-4,CASSLRGYSTGELFF